This TCR beta chain was captured in a study of blood T cells in healthy people across ages. General study findings and limits: It was found that TCR beta diversity correlated strongly with the percentage of naive T cells.

Together with a sample-barcoded 5' primer, a J-beta primer mix was included in a second PCR lasting about 7 to 12 cycles. TCRdb processed the 5' RACE reads anew with MiXCR; each CDR3 protein has one entry. This table holds under 2 million distinct CDR3 sequences, roughly 32% found once. This clonotype appeared many times. Its antigen is unidentified. The sequence was obtained from a woman in her twenties or thirties in good health. Sequencing used blood.

CDR3 amino acids: CASSSTGLGTDTQYF. The DNA for the CDR3 is TGTGCCAGCAGCTCCACAGGGCTAGGCACAGATACGCAGTATTTT. The V and J genes are TRBV7-9 and TRBJ2-3; a possible D gene is TRBD1 (6 bases). CDR3 length: 15 residues. CDR1 and CDR2 from the germline V gene are SEHNR and FQNEAQ (reference sequence). Between the trimmed V and J ends, which lost 4 bases and 1 base, there was a span of 12 bases.